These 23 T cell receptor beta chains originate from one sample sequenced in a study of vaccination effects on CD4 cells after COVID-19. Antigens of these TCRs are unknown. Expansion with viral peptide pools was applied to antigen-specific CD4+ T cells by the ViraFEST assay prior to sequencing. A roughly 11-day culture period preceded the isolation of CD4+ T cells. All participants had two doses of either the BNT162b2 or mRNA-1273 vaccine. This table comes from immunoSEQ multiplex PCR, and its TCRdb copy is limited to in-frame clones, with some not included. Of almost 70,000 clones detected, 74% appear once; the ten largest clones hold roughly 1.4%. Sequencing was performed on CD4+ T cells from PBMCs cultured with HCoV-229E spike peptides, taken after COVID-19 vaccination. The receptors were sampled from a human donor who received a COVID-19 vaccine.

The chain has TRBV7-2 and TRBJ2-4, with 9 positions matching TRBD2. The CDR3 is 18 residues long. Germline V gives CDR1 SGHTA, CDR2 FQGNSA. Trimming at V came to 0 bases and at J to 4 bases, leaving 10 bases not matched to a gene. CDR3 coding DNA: TGTGCCAGCAGCTTAGCGCTCGGGGCTAGCGGGATTAAAAACATTCAGTACTTC. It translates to CASSLALGASGIKNIQYF. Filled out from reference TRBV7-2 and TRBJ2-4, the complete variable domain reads GAGVSQSPSNKVTEKGKDVELRCDPISGHTALYWYRQSLGQGLEFLIYFQGNSAPDKSGLPSDRFSAERTGGSVSTLTIQRTQQEDSAVYLCASSLALGASGIKNIQYFGAGTRLSVL.

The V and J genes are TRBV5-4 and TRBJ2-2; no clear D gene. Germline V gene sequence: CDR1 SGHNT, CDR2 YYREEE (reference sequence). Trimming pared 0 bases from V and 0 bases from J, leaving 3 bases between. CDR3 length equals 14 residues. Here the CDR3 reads CASSLDANTGELFF. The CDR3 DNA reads TGTGCCAGCAGCTTGGATGCGAACACCGGGGAGCTGTTTTTT. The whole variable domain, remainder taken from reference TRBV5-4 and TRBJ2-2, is ETGVTQSPTHLIKTRGQQVTLRCSSQSGHNTVSWYQQALGQGPQFIFQYYREEENGRGNFPPRFSGLQFPNYSSELNVNALELDDSALYLCASSLDANTGELFFGEGSRLTVL.

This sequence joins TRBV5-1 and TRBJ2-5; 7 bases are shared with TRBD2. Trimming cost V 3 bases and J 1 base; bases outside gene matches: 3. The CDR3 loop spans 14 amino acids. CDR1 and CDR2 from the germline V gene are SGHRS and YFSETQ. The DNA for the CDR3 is TGCGCCAGCAGCTACGGGACTACCCAAGAGACCCAGTACTTC. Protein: CASSYGTTQETQYF.

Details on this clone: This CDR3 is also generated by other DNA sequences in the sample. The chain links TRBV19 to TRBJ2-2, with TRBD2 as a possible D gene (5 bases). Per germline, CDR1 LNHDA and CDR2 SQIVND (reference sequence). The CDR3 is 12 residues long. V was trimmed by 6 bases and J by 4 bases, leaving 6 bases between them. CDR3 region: CASRGGTGELFF. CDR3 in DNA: TGTGCCAGTAGAGGAGGCACCGGGGAGCTGTTTTTT.

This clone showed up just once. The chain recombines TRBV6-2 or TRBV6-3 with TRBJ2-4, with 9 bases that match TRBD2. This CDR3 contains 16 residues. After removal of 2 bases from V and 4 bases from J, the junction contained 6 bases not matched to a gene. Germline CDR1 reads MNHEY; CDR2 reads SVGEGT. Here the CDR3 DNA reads TGTGCCAGCAGTTACGTCCGGACTAGCGAGAAAAACATTCAGTACTTC. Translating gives CASSYVRTSEKNIQYF.

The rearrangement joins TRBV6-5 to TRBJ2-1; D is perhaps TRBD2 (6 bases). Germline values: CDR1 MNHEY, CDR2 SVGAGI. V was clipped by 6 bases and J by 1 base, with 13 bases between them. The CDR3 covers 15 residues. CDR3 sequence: CASSLGGVSYNEQFF. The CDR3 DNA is TGTGCCAGCAGCTTAGGCGGGGTTTCCTACAATGAGCAGTTCTTC.

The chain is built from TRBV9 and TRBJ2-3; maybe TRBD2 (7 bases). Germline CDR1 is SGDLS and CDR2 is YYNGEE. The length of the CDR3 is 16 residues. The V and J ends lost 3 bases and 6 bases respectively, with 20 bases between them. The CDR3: CASSELGRGARDTQYF. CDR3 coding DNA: TGTGCCAGCAGCGAGCTCGGACGGGGGGCACGGGATACGCAGTATTTT. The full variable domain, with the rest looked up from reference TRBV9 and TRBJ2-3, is DSGVTQTPKHLITATGQRVTLRCSPRSGDLSVYWYQQSLDQGLQFLIQYYNGEERAKGNILERFSAQQFPDLHSELNLSSLELGDSALYFCASSELGRGARDTQYFGPGTRLTVL.

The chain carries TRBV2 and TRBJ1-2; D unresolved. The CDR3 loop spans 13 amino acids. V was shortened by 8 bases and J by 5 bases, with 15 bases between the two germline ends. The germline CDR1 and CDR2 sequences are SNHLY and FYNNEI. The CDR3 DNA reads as TGTGCCAGCCTCGAGGAGGCAGCTTATGGCTACACCTTC. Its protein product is CASLEEAAYGYTF.

The CDR3: CASIPDRGSYNEQFF. CDR3 nucleotide sequence: TGTGCCAGCATCCCCGACAGGGGCTCCTACAATGAGCAGTTCTTC. This chain connects TRBV28 to TRBJ2-1; 8 nucleotides line up with TRBD1. The germline V gene encodes CDR1 MDHEN and CDR2 SYDVKM. With 7 bases clipped from V and 0 bases from J, the junction kept 5 bases outside the gene matches. The CDR3 runs 15 residues. The whole variable domain, filled in from reference TRBV28 and TRBJ2-1, reads DVKVTQSSRYLVKRTGEKVFLECVQDMDHENMFWYRQDPGLGLRLIYFSYDVKMKEKGDIPEGYSVSREKKERFSLILESASTNQTSMYLCASIPDRGSYNEQFFGPGTRLTVL.

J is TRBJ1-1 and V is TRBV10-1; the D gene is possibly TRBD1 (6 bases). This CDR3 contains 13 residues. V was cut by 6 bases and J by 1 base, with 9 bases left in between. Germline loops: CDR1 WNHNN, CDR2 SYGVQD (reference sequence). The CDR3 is CASRGTSNTEAFF. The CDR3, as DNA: TGCGCCAGCAGGGGGACATCGAACACTGAAGCTTTCTTT.

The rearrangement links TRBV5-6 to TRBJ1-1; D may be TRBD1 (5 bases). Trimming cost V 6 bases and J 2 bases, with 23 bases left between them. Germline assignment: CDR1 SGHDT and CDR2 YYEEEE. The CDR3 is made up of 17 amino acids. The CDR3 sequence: CASIPERGRPGNTEAFF. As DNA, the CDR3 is TGTGCCAGCATACCAGAGAGGGGTCGACCAGGAAACACTGAAGCTTTCTTT.

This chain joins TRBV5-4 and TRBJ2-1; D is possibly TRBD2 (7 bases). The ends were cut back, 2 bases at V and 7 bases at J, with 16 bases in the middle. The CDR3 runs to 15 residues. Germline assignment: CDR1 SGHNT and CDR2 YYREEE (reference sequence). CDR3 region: CASSLFAGAGNEQFF. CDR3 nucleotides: TGTGCCAGCAGCTTATTTGCGGGGGCCGGGAATGAGCAGTTCTTC.

CDR3 sequence reads: CASSEEGQGRQPQHF. The DNA of the CDR3 is TGTGCCAGCAGTGAAGAAGGACAGGGACGTCAGCCCCAGCATTTT. The chain joins TRBV6-1 to TRBJ1-5, with 8 bases identical to TRBD1. The V and J ends lost 1 base and 6 bases, in that order; junction bases with no gene match: 5. Germline V gene lookup returns CDR1 MNHNS and CDR2 SASEGT. The CDR3 extends over 15 amino acids.

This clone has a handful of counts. The CDR3 nucleotides read TGTGCCAGCTCACCCTACCTAGCGGGGACTTACAATGAGCAGTTCTTC. Its protein product is CASSPYLAGTYNEQFF. This chain links TRBV18 with TRBJ2-1; TRBD2 agrees at 9 bases. The CDR3 runs 16 residues. From germline, CDR1 is KGHSH and CDR2 LQKENI. The ends lost 3 bases at V and 4 bases at J; junction bases unmatched: 7.

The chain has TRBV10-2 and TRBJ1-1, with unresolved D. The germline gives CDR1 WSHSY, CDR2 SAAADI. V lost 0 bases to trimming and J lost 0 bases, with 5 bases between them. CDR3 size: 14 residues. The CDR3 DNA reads TGCGCCAGCAGTGAGTCATCGATGAACACTGAAGCTTTCTTT. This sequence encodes CASSESSMNTEAFF.

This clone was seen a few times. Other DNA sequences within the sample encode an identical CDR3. CDR3 residues: CAWSRDSNQPQHF. The CDR3 region has the DNA TGTGCCTGGAGTCGTGATAGCAATCAGCCCCAGCATTTT. The chain carries TRBV30 and TRBJ1-5, with D unresolved. Germline V CDR1 and CDR2: GTSNPN, SVGIG (reference sequence). V was shortened by 2 bases and J by 0 bases, with 5 bases between the two germline ends. This CDR3 spans 13 amino acids.

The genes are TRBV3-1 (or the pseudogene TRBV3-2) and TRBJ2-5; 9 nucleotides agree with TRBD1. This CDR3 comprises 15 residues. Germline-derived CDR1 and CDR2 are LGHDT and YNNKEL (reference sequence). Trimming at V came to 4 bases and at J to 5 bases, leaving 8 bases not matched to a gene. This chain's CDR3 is CASSRSGQGGETQYF. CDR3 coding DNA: TGTGCCAGCAGCCGCTCGGGACAGGGAGGGGAGACCCAGTACTTC.

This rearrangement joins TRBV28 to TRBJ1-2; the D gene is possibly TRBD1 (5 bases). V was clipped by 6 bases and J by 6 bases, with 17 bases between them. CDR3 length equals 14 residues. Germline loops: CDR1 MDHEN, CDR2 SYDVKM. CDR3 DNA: TGTGCCAGCAGACCCTATGTGGGGGGGGATGGCTACACCTTC. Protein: CASRPYVGGDGYTF.

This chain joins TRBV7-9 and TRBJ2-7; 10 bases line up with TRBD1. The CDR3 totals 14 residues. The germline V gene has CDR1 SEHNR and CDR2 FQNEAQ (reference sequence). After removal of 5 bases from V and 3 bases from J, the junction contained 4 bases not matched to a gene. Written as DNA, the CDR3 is TGTGCCAGCAGCCGCGGGACAGGGGTCTACGAGCAGTACGTC. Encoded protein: CASSRGTGVYEQYV.

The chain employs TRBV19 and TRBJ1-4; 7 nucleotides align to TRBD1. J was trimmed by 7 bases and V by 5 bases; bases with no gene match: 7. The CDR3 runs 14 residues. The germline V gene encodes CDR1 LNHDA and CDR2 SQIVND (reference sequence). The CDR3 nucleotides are TGTGCCAGTAGTGACCTAGGGGGCACTGAAAAACTGTTTTTT. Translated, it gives CASSDLGGTEKLFF.

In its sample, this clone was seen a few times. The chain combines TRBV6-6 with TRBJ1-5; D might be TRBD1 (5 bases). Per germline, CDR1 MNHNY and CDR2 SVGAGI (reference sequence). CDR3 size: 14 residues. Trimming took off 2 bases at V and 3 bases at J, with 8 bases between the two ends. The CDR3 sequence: CASSYGGANQPQHF. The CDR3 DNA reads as TGTGCCAGCAGTTACGGCGGGGCCAATCAGCCCCAGCATTTT.

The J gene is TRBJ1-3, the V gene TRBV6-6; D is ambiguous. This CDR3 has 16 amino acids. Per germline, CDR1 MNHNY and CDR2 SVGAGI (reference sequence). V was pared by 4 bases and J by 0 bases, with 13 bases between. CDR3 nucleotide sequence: TGTGCCAGCAGTTTATTATCATTGGGCTCTGGAAACACCATATATTTT. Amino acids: CASSLLSLGSGNTIYF.

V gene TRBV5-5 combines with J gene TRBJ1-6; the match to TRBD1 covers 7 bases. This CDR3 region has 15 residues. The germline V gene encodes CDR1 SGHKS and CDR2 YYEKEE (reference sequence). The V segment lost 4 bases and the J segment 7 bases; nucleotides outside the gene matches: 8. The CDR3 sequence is CASSRRQGPNSPLHF. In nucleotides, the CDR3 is TGTGCCAGCAGCCGCAGACAGGGTCCCAATTCACCCCTCCACTTT.